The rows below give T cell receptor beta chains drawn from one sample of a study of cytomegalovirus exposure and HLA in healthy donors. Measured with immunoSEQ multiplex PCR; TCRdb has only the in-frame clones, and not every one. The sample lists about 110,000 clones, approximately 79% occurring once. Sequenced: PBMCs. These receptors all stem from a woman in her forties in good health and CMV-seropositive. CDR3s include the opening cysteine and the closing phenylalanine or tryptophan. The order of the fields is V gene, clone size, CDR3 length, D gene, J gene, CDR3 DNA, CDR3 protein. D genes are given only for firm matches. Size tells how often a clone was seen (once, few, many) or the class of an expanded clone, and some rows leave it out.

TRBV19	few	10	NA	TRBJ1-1	TGTGCCAGTTGGGGCGGACGAGCTTTCTTT	CASWGGRAFF
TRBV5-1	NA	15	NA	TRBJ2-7	TGCGCCAGCAGCTTGCGGGGTGGCAGGAGGGGCGAGCAGTACTTC	CASSLRGGRRGEQYF
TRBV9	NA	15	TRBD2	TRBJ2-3	TGTGCCAGCAGCTTGACTAGCGGGTACACAGATACGCAGTATTTT	CASSLTSGYTDTQYF
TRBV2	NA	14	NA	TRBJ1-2	TGTGCCAGCAGTGTAAAGGGGACTGGCTATGGCTACACCTTC	CASSVKGTGYGYTF
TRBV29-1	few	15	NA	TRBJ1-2	TGCAGCGTTCGGGTCCTCGGCAGGGCTAACTATGGCTACACCTTC	CSVRVLGRANYGYTF
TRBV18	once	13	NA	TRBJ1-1	TGTGCCAGCTCACCTCAGGGAAGAACTGAAGCTTTCTTT	CASSPQGRTEAFF
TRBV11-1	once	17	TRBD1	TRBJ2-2	TGTGCCAGCAGCTATCGTCAGGGACAGGGGGCCTCCGGGGAGCTGTTTTTT	CASSYRQGQGASGELFF
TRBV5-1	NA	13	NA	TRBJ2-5	TGCGCCAGCAGCTTGACTTCCCAAGAGACCCAGTACTTC	CASSLTSQETQYF
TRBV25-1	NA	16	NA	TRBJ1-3	TGTGCCAGCAGTGAATTAGATCAATTCCGTGGAAACACCATATATTTT	CASSELDQFRGNTIYF
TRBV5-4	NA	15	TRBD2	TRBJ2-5	TGTGCCAGCAGCCCCCCCGGGGGGGCTGGCGAGACCCAGTACTTC	CASSPPGGAGETQYF
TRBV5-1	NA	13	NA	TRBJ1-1	TGCGCCAGCAGCGCGGTGACTTACACTGAAGCTTTCTTT	CASSAVTYTEAFF
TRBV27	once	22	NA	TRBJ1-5	TGTGCCAGCAGTCCCTCCCCCGGTGACGGGCTTGAAGGGGGATATAGCAATCAGCCCCAGCATTTT	CASSPSPGDGLEGGYSNQPQHF
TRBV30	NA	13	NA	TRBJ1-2	TGTGCCTGGAGTCCCAGGGTGGACTATGGCTACACCTTC	CAWSPRVDYGYTF
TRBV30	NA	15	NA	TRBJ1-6	TGTGCCTGGAGTGTACAGGGCGTAAGGAATTCACCCCTCCACTTT	CAWSVQGVRNSPLHF
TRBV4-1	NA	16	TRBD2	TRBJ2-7	TGCGCCAGCAGCCGGGATGCCGGGACTAGCATCTACGAGCAGTACTTC	CASSRDAGTSIYEQYF
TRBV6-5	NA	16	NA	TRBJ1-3	TGTGCCAGCAGTTACTCAAGTGACACCTCTGGAAACACCATATATTTT	CASSYSSDTSGNTIYF
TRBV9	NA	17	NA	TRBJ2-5	TGTGCCAGCAGCGTAGTGGCGGCCCTCCGGTGGTTAGAGACCCAGTACTTC	CASSVVAALRWLETQYF
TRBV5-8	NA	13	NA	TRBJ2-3	TGTGCCAGCAGCTTGGGGGGGCGGAATACGCAGTATTTT	CASSLGGRNTQYF
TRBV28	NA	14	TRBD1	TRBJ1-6	TGTGCCACCTGGACAGGGCCCTCAAGATCACCCCTCCACTTT	CATWTGPSRSPLHF
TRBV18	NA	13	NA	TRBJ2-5	TGTGCCAGCTCACCCATAAGGGGGGAGACCCAGTACTTC	CASSPIRGETQYF
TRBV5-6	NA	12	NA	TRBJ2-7	TGTGCCAGCAGCCTACAGGGTCCCGAGCAGTACTTC	CASSLQGPEQYF
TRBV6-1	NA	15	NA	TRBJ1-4	TGTGCCAGCAGTAGACAGCAGGGGCAAAATGAAAAACTGTTTTTT	CASSRQQGQNEKLFF
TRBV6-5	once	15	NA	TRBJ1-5	TGTGCCAGCAGGCCCGCCCCGGGGGAAGGTCAGCCCCAGCATTTT	CASRPAPGEGQPQHF
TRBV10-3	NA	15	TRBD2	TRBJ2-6	TGTGCCACCCAAAACGGGGGGGCCGGGGCCAACGTCCTGACTTTC	CATQNGGAGANVLTF
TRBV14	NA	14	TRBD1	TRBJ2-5	TGTGCCAGCAGGGGGACAGGGGCGACGGAGACCCAGTACTTC	CASRGTGATETQYF
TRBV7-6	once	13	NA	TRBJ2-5	TGTGCCAGCAGCTTAGGGACTCAAGAGACCCAGTACTTC	CASSLGTQETQYF
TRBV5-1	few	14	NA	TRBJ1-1	TGCGCCAGCAGCTTGGCCGGGACAAGCCTTGAAGCTTTCTTT	CASSLAGTSLEAFF
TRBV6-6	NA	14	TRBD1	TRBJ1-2	TGTGCCAGCAGTTGGGACAGGGAAGGGGATGGCTACACCTTC	CASSWDREGDGYTF
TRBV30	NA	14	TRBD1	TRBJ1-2	TGTGCCTGGACCGGGACAGGGGGCGCGCGAGGCTACACCTTC	CAWTGTGGARGYTF
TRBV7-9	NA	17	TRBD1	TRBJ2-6	TGTGCCAGCAGCCCAAGACAGGGGTACTCTGGGGCCAACGTCCTGACTTTC	CASSPRQGYSGANVLTF
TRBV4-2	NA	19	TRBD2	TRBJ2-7	TGTGCCAGCAGCCAAGTTCCCTCCGGGACTAGCGGGGGGGGCTACGAGCAGTACTTC	CASSQVPSGTSGGGYEQYF
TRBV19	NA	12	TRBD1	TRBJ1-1	TGTGCCAGCGGGACAGGGTTCACTGAAGCTTTCTTT	CASGTGFTEAFF
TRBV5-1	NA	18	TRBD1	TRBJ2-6	TGCGCCAGCAGCCGCCGGGACAGGCTCTACTCTGGGGCCAACGTCCTGACTTTC	CASSRRDRLYSGANVLTF
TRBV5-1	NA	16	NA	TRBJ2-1	TGCGCCAGTAAGGGGGGGCTGGGAGCTCCCTACAATGAGCAGTTCTTC	CASKGGLGAPYNEQFF
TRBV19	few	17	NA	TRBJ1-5	TGTGCCAGTAGTAGCGGGGCCGGCGGGGGTTGGGGTCAGCCCCAGCATTTT	CASSSGAGGGWGQPQHF
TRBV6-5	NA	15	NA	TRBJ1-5	TGTGCCAGCAGTTACTCCGGACAGTCTCAGGCGCCCCAGCATTTT	CASSYSGQSQAPQHF
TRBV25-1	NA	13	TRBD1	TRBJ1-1	TGTGCCAGTACGCCGGGACAGGCTTATGGAGCTTTCTTT	CASTPGQAYGAFF
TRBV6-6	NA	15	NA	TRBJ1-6	TGTGCCAGCAGACCCGGGAGCTCCTATAATTCACCCCTCCACTTT	CASRPGSSYNSPLHF
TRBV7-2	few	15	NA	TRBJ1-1	TGTGCCAGCAGCTTAATGAGGATGCAGAACACTGAAGCTTTCTTT	CASSLMRMQNTEAFF
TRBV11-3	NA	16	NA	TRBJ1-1	TGTGCCAGCAGCTTAGATCCGATAGCCCCGAACACTGAAGCTTTCTTT	CASSLDPIAPNTEAFF
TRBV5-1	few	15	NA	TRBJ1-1	TGCGCCAGCAGCCCCGCTTGGGGGGGGAACACTGAAGCTTTCTTT	CASSPAWGGNTEAFF
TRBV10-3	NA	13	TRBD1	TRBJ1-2	TGTGCCACCGAGACAGGGGGCGGCTATGGCTACACCTTC	CATETGGGYGYTF
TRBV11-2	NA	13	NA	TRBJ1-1	TGTGCCAGCAGCCTCAGAGGGAACTATGAAGCTTTCTTT	CASSLRGNYEAFF
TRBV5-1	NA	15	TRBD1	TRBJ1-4	TGCGCCAGCAGCCCCCAGGGACAGGGCGGGGAAAAACTGTTTTTT	CASSPQGQGGEKLFF
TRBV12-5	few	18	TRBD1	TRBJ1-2	TGTGCTAGTGGTTTGGTAACCGGGACAGCAAACCTTAACTATGGCTACACCTTC	CASGLVTGTANLNYGYTF
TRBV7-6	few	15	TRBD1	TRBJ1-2	TGTGCCAGCAGCTTGGACAGGGGGCGGTTGGATGGCTACACCTTC	CASSLDRGRLDGYTF
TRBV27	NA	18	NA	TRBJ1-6	TGTGCCAGCAGTTTATCGCGGCAGGGGACATCCTATAATTCACCCCTCCACTTT	CASSLSRQGTSYNSPLHF
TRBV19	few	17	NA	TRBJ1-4	TGTGCCAGTAGTATGTTGAGAGGCCTTCAGGCGGGTGAAAAACTGTTTTTT	CASSMLRGLQAGEKLFF
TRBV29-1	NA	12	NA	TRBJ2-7	TGCAGCGTTGAAGACAGGGACTACGAGCAGTACTTC	CSVEDRDYEQYF
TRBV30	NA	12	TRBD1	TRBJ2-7	TGTGCCGTAGCCGGGACAGACGACGAGCAGTACTTC	CAVAGTDDEQYF
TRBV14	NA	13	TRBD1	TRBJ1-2	TGTGCCAGCAGCCGACAGGGGGCGCGTGGCTACACCTTC	CASSRQGARGYTF
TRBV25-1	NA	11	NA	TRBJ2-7	TGTGCCAGCAGATTCGGCTACGAGCAGTACTTC	CASRFGYEQYF
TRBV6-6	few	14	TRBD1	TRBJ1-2	TGTGCCAGCAGTTTCGGGACAGGTTCCTATGGCTACACCTTC	CASSFGTGSYGYTF
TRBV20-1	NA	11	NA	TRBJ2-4	TGCAGTTTACTAGGGTACGACATTCAGTACTTC	CSLLGYDIQYF
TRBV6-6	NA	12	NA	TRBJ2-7	TGTGCCAGCAGTTTCGTGCGCAACGAGCAGTACTTC	CASSFVRNEQYF